The 27 T cell receptor beta chains below all came from one sample that was sequenced in a study of T cells in narcolepsy. Sequenced by immunoSEQ multiplex PCR; TCRdb stores in-frame clones only, minus some. The data contain around 18,000 clones, approximately 77% of them seen just once; the ten biggest clones take up 14% to 15%. Sequenced sample: CD45RA- memory CD8+ T cells from PBMCs. The receptors shown here come from a human donor with narcolepsy.

The rearrangement uses TRBV7-9 and TRBJ1-1, with no clear D. The germline CDR1 and CDR2 sequences are SEHNR and FQNEAQ (reference sequence). The CDR3 length is 16 residues. V lost 5 bases and J 0 bases, leaving 16 bases between the germline ends. In nucleotides, the CDR3 is TGTGCCAGCAGCCCACCGGGAAAGGAGATGAACACTGAAGCTTTCTTT. Encoded protein: CASSPPGKEMNTEAFF.

The V call is TRBV7-9, the J call TRBJ1-2, with a possible D match to TRBD1 (5 bases). CDR1 is SEHNR, CDR2 FQNEAQ, per germline (reference sequence). Trimming pared 5 bases from V and 9 bases from J, leaving 16 bases between. This CDR3 is 13 amino acids long. The CDR3 spells CASSDGGVGSYTF. Here the CDR3 DNA reads TGTGCCAGCAGCGACGGAGGGGTCGGGAGCTACACCTTC.

The chain is built from TRBV5-4 and TRBJ2-5, with D unclear. Germline values: CDR1 SGHNT, CDR2 YYREEE (reference sequence). Trimming shortened V by 1 base and J by 4 bases, and 8 bases separated the two germline ends. This CDR3 has 13 amino acids. The chain's CDR3 is CASSLPAGETQYF. In nucleotides, the CDR3 is TGTGCCAGCAGCTTGCCGGCAGGAGAGACCCAGTACTTC.

CDR3 loop: CSVETGSTSYEQYF. The CDR3 bases are TGCAGCGTTGAAACAGGGTCAACCTCCTACGAGCAGTACTTC. This chain uses TRBV29-1 with TRBJ2-7; D may be TRBD1 (6 bases). The CDR3 extends over 14 amino acids. CDR1 is SQVTM, CDR2 ANQGSEA, per germline. Trimming stripped 2 bases from V and 0 bases from J, with 11 bases between.

Notes on this clone: The junction and the germline gene differ at one end; a read error may be behind it. V and J are TRBV5-6 and TRBJ1-3; possibly TRBD1 for D (5 bases). Looked up from germline, CDR1 is SGHDT and CDR2 is YYEEEE. This CDR3 comprises 13 residues. The CDR3 DNA follows: TGTGCCAGCAGCGTCGGGACCGCACGATCCCGGCATTTT. This gives the protein CASSVGTARSRHF.

The chain recombines TRBV7-7 with TRBJ2-5, with 7 nucleotides matching TRBD2. In germline, CDR1 is SSHAT, CDR2 FNYEAQ (reference sequence). V lost 4 bases, J lost 6 bases, and 8 bases stayed unmatched. The CDR3 contains 14 residues. The CDR3 sequence is CASSSSLGGKTQYF. The CDR3 DNA reads as TGTGCCAGCAGCTCCTCCCTGGGGGGGAAGACCCAGTACTTC.

This clone was detected only once. The chain recombines TRBV5-5 with TRBJ2-7, with D unclear. The CDR3 runs to 14 residues. Looked up from germline, CDR1 is SGHKS and CDR2 is YYEKEE (reference sequence). Trimming pared 2 bases from V and 5 bases from J, leaving 14 bases between. CDR3 amino acids: CASSFVSVLDEQYF. The CDR3 DNA follows: TGTGCCAGCAGCTTTGTATCCGTCTTAGACGAGCAGTACTTC.

V gene TRBV5-1 combines with J gene TRBJ2-7; D possibly matches TRBD1 or TRBD2 (5 bases each). CDR1 is SGHRS and CDR2 is YFSETQ in the germline V gene. V was cut by 1 base and J by 1 base, with 12 bases left in between. The CDR3 loop spans 15 amino acids. The CDR3 here is CASSLSGDPSYEQYF. The CDR3 coding sequence is TGCGCCAGCAGCTTGTCCGGGGACCCTTCCTACGAGCAGTACTTC.

The chain has TRBV7-9 and TRBJ2-1, with D perhaps matching TRBD2 (6 bases). V was clipped by 6 bases and J by 0 bases, with 9 bases between them. The CDR3 is 14 amino acids. Germline CDR1 reads SEHNR; CDR2 reads FQNEAQ (reference sequence). This chain's CDR3 is CASREGSSYNEQFF. Here the CDR3 DNA reads TGTGCCAGCAGGGAGGGGAGCTCCTACAATGAGCAGTTCTTC.

The V gene is TRBV10-1, the J gene TRBJ2-2, with 7 positions matching TRBD2. V lost 5 bases to trimming and J lost 5 bases; unmatched junction nucleotides: 8. Germline CDR1 reads WNHNN; CDR2 reads SYGVQD (reference sequence). The CDR3 runs to 15 residues. The CDR3 coding sequence is TGCGCCAGCAGTCAGCTCCGGGAGGAGACCGGGGAGCTGTTTTTT. It specifies CASSQLREETGELFF.

V is TRBV29-1 and J is TRBJ1-2; TRBD1 matches 8 bases. Per germline, CDR1 SQVTM and CDR2 ANQGSEA. The CDR3 is made up of 15 amino acids. V trimming: 0 bases; J trimming: 4 bases; junction bases outside the gene matches: 7. In nucleotides, the CDR3 is TGCAGCGTTGAAGATACCGGACAGGGAACCTATGGCTACACCTTC. Its translation is CSVEDTGQGTYGYTF.

A single count supports this clone. The chain recombines TRBV6-1 with TRBJ1-5; TRBD1 matches at 7 bases. The CDR3 is 15 residues long. The germline gives CDR1 MNHNS, CDR2 SASEGT. V trimming: 7 bases; J trimming: 2 bases; junction bases outside the gene matches: 8. The CDR3 sequence is CASTDFTGGNQPQHF. CDR3 sequence (DNA): TGTGCCAGCACTGACTTTACAGGGGGCAATCAGCCCCAGCATTTT.

The chain links TRBV5-6 to TRBJ2-7; TRBD1 is a possible D gene (6 bases). The CDR3 consists of 15 residues. CDR1 is SGHDT, CDR2 YYEEEE, per germline. V was trimmed by 2 bases and J by 0 bases, leaving 12 bases between them. For the CDR3, the DNA is TGTGCCAGCAGCTTATGGGACATGGGCTCCTACGAGCAGTACTTC. Encoded protein: CASSLWDMGSYEQYF. Using reference TRBV5-6 and TRBJ2-7 for the parts outside the CDR3, the full variable domain is DAGVTQSPTHLIKTRGQQVTLRCSPKSGHDTVSWYQQALGQGPQFIFQYYEEEERQRGNFPDRFSGHQFPNYSSELNVNALLLGDSALYLCASSLWDMGSYEQYFGPGTRLTVT.

Remarks on this clone: This same CDR3 is encoded by further DNA sequences in the sample. The rearrangement links TRBV27 to TRBJ1-5; D is perhaps TRBD1 (5 bases). The CDR3 loop spans 14 amino acids. Germline V lookup: CDR1 MNHEY, CDR2 SMNVEV (reference sequence). V was shortened by 1 base and J by 1 base, with 5 bases between the two germline ends. The CDR3 region has the DNA TGTGCCAGCAGTTTATGGGGGAGCAATCAGCCCCAGCATTTT. Translation gives CASSLWGSNQPQHF.

The chain carries TRBV6-5 and TRBJ2-1; D is uncertain. Trimming took 0 bases from V and 10 from J, leaving 13 bases between them. Per the germline V gene, CDR1 is MNHEY and CDR2 is SVGAGI. The CDR3 loop spans 14 amino acids. The CDR3 DNA reads TGTGCCAGCAGTTACTCTGGTCCCGTGGGGGAGCAGTTCTTC. Its translation is CASSYSGPVGEQFF.

The V and J genes are TRBV29-1 and TRBJ2-3; 9 bases are shared with TRBD1. J lost 4 bases, V lost 7 bases, and 9 bases had no gene match. The CDR3 sequence is 14 residues long. Germline CDR1 is SQVTM and CDR2 is ANQGSEA. DNA for the CDR3: TGCAGCGCTCAACCGGGACAGGGCGCAGATACGCAGTATTTT. Residues: CSAQPGQGADTQYF.

This clone was counted between two and nine times. This sequence joins TRBV5-4 and TRBJ2-3; 8 bases line up with TRBD1. CDR1 and CDR2 from the germline V gene are SGHNT and YYREEE (reference sequence). The CDR3 loop spans 16 amino acids. J was trimmed by 3 bases and V by 4 bases; bases with no gene match: 10. CDR3: CASSPPRQGLTDTQYF. CDR3 nucleotide sequence: TGTGCCAGCAGCCCACCGAGACAGGGGTTAACAGATACGCAGTATTTT.

In DNA, the CDR3 is TGTGCCAGCAGCTTAGAGATACACGAGCAGTACTTC. Translated, it gives CASSLEIHEQYF. The chain employs TRBV7-9 and TRBJ2-7; D is unresolved. V was pared by 1 base and J by 5 bases, with 6 bases between. CDR1 is SEHNR and CDR2 is FQNEAQ in the germline V gene (reference sequence). There are 12 residues in the CDR3.

J is TRBJ1-6 and V is TRBV14; 10 bases line up with TRBD1. Trimming took 5 bases from V and 8 from J; bases not matched to a gene: 9. In germline, CDR1 is SGHDN, CDR2 FVKESK. The CDR3 is 16 residues long. CDR3 protein: CASSKGQGSVYSPLHF. In nucleotides, the CDR3 is TGTGCCAGCAGCAAGGGACAGGGGTCAGTTTATTCACCCCTCCACTTT.

DNA for the CDR3: TGTGCCAGCAGCCCCCCCCTAGACAGAAGGGTTGACATTCAGTACTTC. This sequence encodes CASSPPLDRRVDIQYF. The genes are TRBV7-9 and TRBJ2-4; a weak D match, TRBD1 (5 bases). Trimming removed 5 bases at V and 8 bases at J, with 22 bases between. In germline, CDR1 is SEHNR, CDR2 FQNEAQ (reference sequence). There are 16 residues in the CDR3.

The gene calls are TRBV7-8 and TRBJ1-1; D is ambiguous. The CDR3 totals 14 residues. The ends were cut back, 8 bases at V and 1 base at J, with 14 bases in the middle. Germline CDR1 SGHVS, CDR2 FQNEAQ. DNA of the CDR3: TGTGCCAGCGCCACGCGACCGACGAACACTGAAGCTTTCTTT. This translates into CASATRPTNTEAFF.

The chain joins TRBV9 to TRBJ2-7; possibly TRBD1 for D (6 bases). The germline gives CDR1 SGDLS, CDR2 YYNGEE. With 0 bases removed from V and 2 bases from J, the gap between germline ends came to 12 bases. The CDR3 runs to 15 residues. The CDR3 DNA follows: TGTGCCAGCAGCGTAGGGGGGACATCTACCTACGAGCAGTACTTC. Translated: CASSVGGTSTYEQYF. The full variable domain, rest sourced from reference TRBV9 and TRBJ2-7, is DSGVTQTPKHLITATGQRVTLRCSPRSGDLSVYWYQQSLDQGLQFLIQYYNGEERAKGNILERFSAQQFPDLHSELNLSSLELGDSALYFCASSVGGTSTYEQYFGPGTRLTVT.

Of note for this clone: One end of the junction fails to match germline, which may point to a read error. CDR3 sequence (DNA): TGTACCAGCAGCCCCGCTTTATGGGGCCGGATGAACACTGAAGCTTTCTTT. Protein sequence: CTSSPALWGRMNTEAFF. The chain employs TRBV7-8 and TRBJ1-1, with D perhaps TRBD1 (5 bases). Germline V lookup: CDR1 SGHVS, CDR2 FQNEAQ. The CDR3 contains 17 residues.

CDR3 nucleotide sequence: TGCAGCGTTGAGGAGAGGGGGGACTACGAGCAGTACTTC. Residues: CSVEERGDYEQYF. The chain couples TRBV29-1 to TRBJ2-7; D tentatively reads TRBD1 or TRBD2 (6 bases each). Trimming removed 3 bases from V and 3 bases from J, with 12 bases in between. This CDR3 region has 13 residues. Germline V gene sequence: CDR1 SQVTM, CDR2 ANQGSEA.

The chain recombines TRBV15 with TRBJ1-5, with 8 nucleotides matching TRBD1. The CDR3 has 13 residues. Germline CDR1 is LNHNV and CDR2 is YYDKDF (reference sequence). Trimming at V came to 10 bases and at J to 2 bases, leaving 4 bases not matched to a gene. In nucleotides, the CDR3 is TGTGCCATAGGACAGGGCGGCAATCAGCCCCAGCATTTT. Protein: CAIGQGGNQPQHF.

The chain is built from TRBV25-1 and TRBJ2-7; D gene unclear. CDR1 is MGHDK and CDR2 is SYGVNS in the germline V gene. The CDR3 has 15 residues. Deletions cut 4 bases from V and 3 bases from J, with 16 bases between. CDR3 DNA: TGTGCCAGCAGTGGATGGACGGCTAAGAACTACGAGCAGTACTTC. Amino acid sequence: CASSGWTAKNYEQYF.

This clone was found a few times. The rearrangement joins TRBV7-4 to TRBJ2-7; D not resolved. The V end was cut by 6 bases, the J end by 1 base, with 10 bases between. Germline V gene lookup returns CDR1 SGHVT and CDR2 SQSDAQ. The CDR3 contains 13 residues. The CDR3 reads CASSLYNSYEQYF. The CDR3 DNA sequence: TGTGCCAGCAGTCTTTACAATTCCTACGAGCAGTACTTC.